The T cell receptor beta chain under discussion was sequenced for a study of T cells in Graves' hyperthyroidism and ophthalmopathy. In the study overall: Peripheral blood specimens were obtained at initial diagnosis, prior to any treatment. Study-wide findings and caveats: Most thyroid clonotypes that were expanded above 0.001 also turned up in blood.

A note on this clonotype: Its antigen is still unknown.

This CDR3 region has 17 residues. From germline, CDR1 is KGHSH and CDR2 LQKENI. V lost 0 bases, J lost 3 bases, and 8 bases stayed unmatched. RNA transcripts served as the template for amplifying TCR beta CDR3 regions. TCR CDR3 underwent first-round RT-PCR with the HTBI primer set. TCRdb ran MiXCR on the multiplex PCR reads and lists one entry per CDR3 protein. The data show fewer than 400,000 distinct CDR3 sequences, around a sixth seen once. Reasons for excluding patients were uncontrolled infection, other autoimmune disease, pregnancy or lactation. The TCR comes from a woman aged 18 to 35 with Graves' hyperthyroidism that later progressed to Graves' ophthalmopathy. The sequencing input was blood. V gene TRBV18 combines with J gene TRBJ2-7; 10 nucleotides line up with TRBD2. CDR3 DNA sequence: TGTGCCAGCTCACCACCCTCTAGCGGGAGAGGGGGCTACGAGCAGTACTTC. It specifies CASSPPSSGRGGYEQYF.